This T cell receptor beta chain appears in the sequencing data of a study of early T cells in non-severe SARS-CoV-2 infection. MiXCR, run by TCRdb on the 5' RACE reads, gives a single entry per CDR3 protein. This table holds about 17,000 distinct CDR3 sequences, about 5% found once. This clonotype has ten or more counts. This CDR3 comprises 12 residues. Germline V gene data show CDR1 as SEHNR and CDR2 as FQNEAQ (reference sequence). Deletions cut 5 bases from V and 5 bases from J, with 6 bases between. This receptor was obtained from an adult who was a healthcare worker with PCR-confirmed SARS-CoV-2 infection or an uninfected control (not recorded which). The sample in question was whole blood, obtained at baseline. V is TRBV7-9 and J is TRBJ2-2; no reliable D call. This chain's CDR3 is CASSPGTGELFF. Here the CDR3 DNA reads TGTGCCAGCAGCCCTGGGACCGGGGAGCTGTTTTTT.